The clone carrying this TCR beta chain was counted at least ten times. Its antigen is not known. The sample originates from a study of T cell repertoires in cytomegalovirus infection. About the research overall: Both CMV infection and a matching HLA type were indicated by public TCR beta signatures. Study-wide findings and caveats: In two of eight donors, the top clonotype was HLA-C-restricted CMV-specific. Based on cumulative public TCR beta family frequency, carriers of CMV plus the relevant HLA were identified.

Each CDR3 protein is one row after TCRdb ran MiXCR on the reads. Counted here are around 230,000 distinct CDR3 sequences, about 5.9% occurring once; the ten biggest clones make up about 6.3%. The CDR3 is 14 amino acids. Germline V gene lookup returns CDR1 SGHTA and CDR2 FQGNSA. J was trimmed by 6 bases and V by 1 base; bases with no gene match: 6. Material for sequencing was PBMCs. The V and J genes are TRBV7-2 and TRBJ2-7, with 7 bases lining up with TRBD2. This receptor was taken from a human donor in good health (CMV status not recorded). Some clones in this sample may be carry-over from other donors' samples. CDR3 coding DNA: TGTGCCAGCAGCTTAGTGGGGGGGGAATCCGAGCAGTACTTC. This sequence encodes CASSLVGGESEQYF.